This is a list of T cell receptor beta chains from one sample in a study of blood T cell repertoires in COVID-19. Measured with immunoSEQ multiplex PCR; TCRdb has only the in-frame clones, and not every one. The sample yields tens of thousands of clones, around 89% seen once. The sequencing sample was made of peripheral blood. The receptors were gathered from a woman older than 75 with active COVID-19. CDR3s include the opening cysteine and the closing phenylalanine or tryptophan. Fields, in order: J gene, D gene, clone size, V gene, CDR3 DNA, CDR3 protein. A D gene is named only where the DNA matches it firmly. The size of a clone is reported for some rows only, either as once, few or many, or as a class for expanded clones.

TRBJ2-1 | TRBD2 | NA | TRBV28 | TGTGCCTGGGGGAAAGGGGGACTAGCTTTCAATGAGCAGTTCTTC | CAWGKGGLAFNEQFF
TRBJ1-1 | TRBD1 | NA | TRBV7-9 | TGTGCCAGCAGCTTACTCACAGGGGCGGATACTGAAGCTTTCTTT | CASSLLTGADTEAFF
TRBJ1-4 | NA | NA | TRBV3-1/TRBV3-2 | TGTGCCAGCAGCCAAGAGGATCCGGGACGGAGGGTTATGACTAATGAAAAACTGTTTTTT | CASSQEDPGRRVMTNEKLFF
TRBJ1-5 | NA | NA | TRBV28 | TGTGCCAGCAGTTTAGGAGGAAGCAATCAGCCCCAGCATTTT | CASSLGGSNQPQHF
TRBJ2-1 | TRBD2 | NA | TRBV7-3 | TGTGCCAGCAGCTTTAGCGGGGGAAACAATGAGCAGTTCTTC | CASSFSGGNNEQFF
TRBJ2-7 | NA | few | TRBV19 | TGTGCCAGTAGTATGAGCGACGAGCAGTACTTC | CASSMSDEQYF
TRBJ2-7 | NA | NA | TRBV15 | TGTGCCACCAGCAGAGATCCCACGCGGGGCTACGAGCAGTACTTC | CATSRDPTRGYEQYF
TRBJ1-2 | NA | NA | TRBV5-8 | TGTGCCAGCAGCTTGCTTTTAGGGGGCTATGGCTACACCTTC | CASSLLLGGYGYTF
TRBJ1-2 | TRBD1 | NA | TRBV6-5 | TGTGCCAGCAGTTCCGCCGGGACAGGCCTTAACTATGGCTACACCTTC | CASSSAGTGLNYGYTF
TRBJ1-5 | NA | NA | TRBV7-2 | TGTGCCAGCAAGCTCGACCCATCGGGTCAGCCCCAGCATTTT | CASKLDPSGQPQHF
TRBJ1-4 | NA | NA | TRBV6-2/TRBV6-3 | TGTGCCAGCAGTTACTCGCAAGGGGCCCCTTTGGAAAAACTGTTTTTT | CASSYSQGAPLEKLFF
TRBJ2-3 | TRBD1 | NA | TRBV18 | TGTGCCAGCTCACCGTCGACAGGGGGCACAGATACGCAGTATTTT | CASSPSTGGTDTQYF
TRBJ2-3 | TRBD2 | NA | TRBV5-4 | TGTGCCAGCAGCTTGTCTAGCGGGAGGGCCGAGACGCAGTATTTT | CASSLSSGRAETQYF
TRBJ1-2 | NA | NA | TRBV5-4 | TGTGCCAGCAGCTTAAGTAGCTATTATGGCTACACCTTC | CASSLSSYYGYTF
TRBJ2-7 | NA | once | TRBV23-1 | TGCGCCAGCCCTAAAAGTTGGGAGGACTACGAGCAGTACTTC | CASPKSWEDYEQYF
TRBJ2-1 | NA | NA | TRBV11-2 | TGTGCCAGCAGCTTACGCGAGAGCTCCTACAATGAGCAGTTCTTC | CASSLRESSYNEQFF
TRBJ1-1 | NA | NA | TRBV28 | TGTGCCAGCAGTTACCCCCGACAGATTAACACTGAAGCTTTCTTT | CASSYPRQINTEAFF
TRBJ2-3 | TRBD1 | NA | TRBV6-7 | TGTGCCAGCAGTTTAGTACAGGGGGCTCACACAGATACGCAGTATTTT | CASSLVQGAHTDTQYF
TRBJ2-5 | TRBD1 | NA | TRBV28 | TGTGCCAGCAGGGGGACAGCCTCAGGGACCCAGTACTTC | CASRGTASGTQYF
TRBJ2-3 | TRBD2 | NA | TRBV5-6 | TGTGCCAGCAGCTTGGTTAGCGGGAGTATGACAGATACGCAGTATTTT | CASSLVSGSMTDTQYF
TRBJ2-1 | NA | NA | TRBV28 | TGTGCCAGCAGGATAGGCGGGGCACTTATTAATGAGCAGTTCTTC | CASRIGGALINEQFF
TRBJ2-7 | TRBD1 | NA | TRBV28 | TGTGCCAGCAGTTTGGACAGGGAACGAGCCTACGAGCAGTACTTC | CASSLDRERAYEQYF
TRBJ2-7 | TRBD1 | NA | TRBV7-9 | TGTGCCAGCAGGTCCGGGACAGGGATTACCTACGAGCAGTACTTC | CASRSGTGITYEQYF
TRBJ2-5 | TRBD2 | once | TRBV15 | TGTGCCACCAACCCGGGACTATCAGAGACCCAGTACTTC | CATNPGLSETQYF
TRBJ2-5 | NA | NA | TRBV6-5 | TGTGCCAGCAGTCTACAAGAGACCCAGTACTTC | CASSLQETQYF
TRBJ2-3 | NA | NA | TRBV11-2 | TGTGCCAGCAGCTTAACAGTTAGCACAGATACGCAGTATTTT | CASSLTVSTDTQYF
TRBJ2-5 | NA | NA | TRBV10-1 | TGCGCCAGCTCGAGGCCTCCAGAGTACCAAGAGACCCAGTACTTC | CASSRPPEYQETQYF
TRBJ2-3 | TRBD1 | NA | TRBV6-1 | TGTGCCAGCAGTGTTAACAGGGGTTTACGCACAGATACGCAGTATTTT | CASSVNRGLRTDTQYF
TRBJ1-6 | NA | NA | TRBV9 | TGTGCCAGCAGCGTGGTGGACAGCCACAATTCACCCCTCCACTTT | CASSVVDSHNSPLHF
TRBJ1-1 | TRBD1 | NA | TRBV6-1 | TGTGCCAGCAACGACAGGGACGAAGCTTTCTTT | CASNDRDEAFF
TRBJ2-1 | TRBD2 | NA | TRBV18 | TGTGCCAGCTCACCAGGACTAGCCAGGAATGAGCAGTTCTTC | CASSPGLARNEQFF
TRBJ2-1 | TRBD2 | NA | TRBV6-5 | TGTGCCAGCAGTCTGGTGGGCTGGGGGGGGCAGTTCTTC | CASSLVGWGGQFF
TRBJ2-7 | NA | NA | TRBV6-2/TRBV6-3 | TGTGCCAGCAGTTACTCGAGGAAACCGGGAGCGAACTACGAGCAGTACTTC | CASSYSRKPGANYEQYF
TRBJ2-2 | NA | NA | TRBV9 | TGTGCCAGCACCAAGACAGTAAACACCGGGGAGCTGTTTTTT | CASTKTVNTGELFF
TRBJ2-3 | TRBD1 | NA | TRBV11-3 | TGTGCCAGCAGCCCCGGACAGGGCCCAACAGATACGCAGTATTTT | CASSPGQGPTDTQYF
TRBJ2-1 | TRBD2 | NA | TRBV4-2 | TGTGCCAGCAGCCAAGATGCGGGAGGGCCCTACAATGAGCAGTTCTTC | CASSQDAGGPYNEQFF
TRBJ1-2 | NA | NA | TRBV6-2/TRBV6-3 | TGTGCCAGCAGTCGAAATCGGGGCTACACCTTC | CASSRNRGYTF
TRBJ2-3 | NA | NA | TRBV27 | TGTGCCAGCAGTTTATACGGTCGGGGGACAGCAGATACGCAGTATTTT | CASSLYGRGTADTQYF
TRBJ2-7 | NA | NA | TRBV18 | TGTGCCAGCTCCCTAACTGCCCCAGGTAACGAGCAGTACTTC | CASSLTAPGNEQYF
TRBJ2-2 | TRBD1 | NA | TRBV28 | TGTGCCAGCAAACGGACAGGGGCCCTCACCGGGGAGCTGTTTTTT | CASKRTGALTGELFF
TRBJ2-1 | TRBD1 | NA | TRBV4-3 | TGCGCCAGCAGCCAAGGCCGACAGGGACATGAGCAGTTCTTC | CASSQGRQGHEQFF
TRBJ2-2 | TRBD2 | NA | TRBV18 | TGTGCCAGCTCACCTAGCGGGCGCTCCGGGGAGCTGTTTTTT | CASSPSGRSGELFF
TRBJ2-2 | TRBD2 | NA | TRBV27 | TGTGCCAGCAGGAGAGCTAGCGGAAACACCGGGGAGCTGTTTTTT | CASRRASGNTGELFF
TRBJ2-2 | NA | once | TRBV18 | TGTGCCAGCTCACCGCGGACAGCTAACACCGGGGAGCTGTTTTTT | CASSPRTANTGELFF
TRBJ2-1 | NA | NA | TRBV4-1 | TGCGCCAGCAGCCAAGATCCTAACAGCAATGAGCAGTTCTTC | CASSQDPNSNEQFF
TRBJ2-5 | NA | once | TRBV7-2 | TGTGCCAGCAGCTTATTTCGAGTCTTTGACCAGTACTTC | CASSLFRVFDQYF
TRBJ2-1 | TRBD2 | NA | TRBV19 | TGTGCCAGTACTTTAAACCTAGCGGAGAATGAGCAGTTCTTC | CASTLNLAENEQFF